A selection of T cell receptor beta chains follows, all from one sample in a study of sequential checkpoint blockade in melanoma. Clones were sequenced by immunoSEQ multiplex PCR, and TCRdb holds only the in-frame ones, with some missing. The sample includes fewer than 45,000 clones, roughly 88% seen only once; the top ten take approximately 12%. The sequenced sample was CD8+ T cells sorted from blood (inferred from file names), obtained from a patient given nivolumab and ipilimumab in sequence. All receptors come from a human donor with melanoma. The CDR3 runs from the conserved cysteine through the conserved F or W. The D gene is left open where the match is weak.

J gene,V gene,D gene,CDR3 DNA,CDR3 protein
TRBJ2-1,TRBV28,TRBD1,TGTGCCAGCAGACAGAACAGGGGCAATGAGCAGTTCTTC,CASRQNRGNEQFF
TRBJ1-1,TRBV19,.,TGTGCCAGTAGTATAAGCGGAAACATGAACACTGAAGCTTTCTTT,CASSISGNMNTEAFF
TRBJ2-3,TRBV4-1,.,TGCGCCAGCAGCCGAACACAGGGAAGCACAGATACGCAGTATTTT,CASSRTQGSTDTQYF
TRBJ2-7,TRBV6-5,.,TGTGCCAGCAGTTTGGGGCGGACCGGATACGAGCAGTACTTC,CASSLGRTGYEQYF
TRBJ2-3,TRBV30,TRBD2,TGTGCCTGGCGACGAGCGGGATCGGGAGATACGCAGTATTTT,CAWRRAGSGDTQYF
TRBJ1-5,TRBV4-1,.,TGCGCCAGCAGCCATGGGCGGGGGCGGGACGATCAGCCCCAGCATTTT,CASSHGRGRDDQPQHF
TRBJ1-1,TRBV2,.,TGTGCCAGCAGGGCAGGACAGTTGTACATGAACACTGAAGCTTTCTTT,CASRAGQLYMNTEAFF
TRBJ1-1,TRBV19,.,TGTGCCAGTAGTATCGGGTGGGTCACTGAAGCTTTCTTT,CASSIGWVTEAFF
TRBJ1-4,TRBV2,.,TGTGCCAGCAGAACAGGGTCCGGTGAAAAACTGTTTTTT,CASRTGSGEKLFF
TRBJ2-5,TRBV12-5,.,TGTGCTAGTGGTTTGGTACTAGGAGAGACCCAGTACTTC,CASGLVLGETQYF
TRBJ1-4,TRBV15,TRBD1,TGTGCCACCAGCAGCGCGAGGACAGGGGAGGTAGAAAAACTGTTTTTT,CATSSARTGEVEKLFF
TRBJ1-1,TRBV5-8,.,TGTGCCAGCAGCTACGAAGGGGGGGGCACTGAAGCTTTCTTT,CASSYEGGGTEAFF
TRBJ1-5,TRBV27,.,TGTGCCAGCAGTCCATGGACACCCCCGGGGCCCCAGCATTTT,CASSPWTPPGPQHF
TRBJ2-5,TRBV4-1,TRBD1,TGCGCCAGCAGCCGACAAGACAGGGGCCAAGAGACCCAGTACTTC,CASSRQDRGQETQYF
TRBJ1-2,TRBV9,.,TGTGCCAGCAGCGTAGTGAGTGGTAGTGACTATGGCTACACCTTC,CASSVVSGSDYGYTF
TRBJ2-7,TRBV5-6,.,TGTGCCAGCAGATGGGGTCAGGGTGGTATCTACGAGCAGTACTTC,CASRWGQGGIYEQYF
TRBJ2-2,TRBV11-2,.,TGTGCCACCCTCCCCACCGGGGAGCTGTTTTTT,CATLPTGELFF
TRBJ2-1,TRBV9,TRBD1,TGTGCCAGCAGCGATCGAGCTGTCCCGGGACAGGGGTCTCCTTTTCCCTCCTACAATGAGCAGTTCTTC,CASSDRAVPGQGSPFPSYNEQFF